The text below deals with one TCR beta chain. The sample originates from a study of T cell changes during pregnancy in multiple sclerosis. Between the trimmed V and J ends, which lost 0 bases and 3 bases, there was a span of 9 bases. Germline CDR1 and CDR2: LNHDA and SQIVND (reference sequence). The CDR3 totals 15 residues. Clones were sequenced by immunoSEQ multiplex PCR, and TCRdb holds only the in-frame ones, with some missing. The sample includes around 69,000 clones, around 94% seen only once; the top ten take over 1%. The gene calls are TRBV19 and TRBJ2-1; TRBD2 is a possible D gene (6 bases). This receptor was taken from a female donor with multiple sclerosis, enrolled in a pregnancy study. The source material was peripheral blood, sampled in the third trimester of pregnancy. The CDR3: CASSIESSVYNEQFF. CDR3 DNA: TGTGCCAGTAGTATAGAGTCTAGCGTCTACAATGAGCAGTTCTTC.